This T cell receptor (beta chain) emerged from a study of Graves' ophthalmopathy and Graves' hyperthyroidism. In the study overall: Peripheral blood was collected at initial diagnosis, before any treatment.

Concerning this clonotype itself: Its antigen is still unknown.

Study-level findings and limits: Built on 13 signatures, a model told ophthalmopathy apart from stable hyperthyroidism with 85% to 90% sensitivity and 80% to 82% specificity.

Germline V CDR1 and CDR2: MNHNY, SVGAGI (reference sequence). Trimming pared 2 bases from V and 8 bases from J, leaving 6 bases between. The CDR3 consists of 11 residues. Patients were diagnosed from clinical symptoms, serum thyroxine, TRAb, thyroid ultrasound and orbital computed tomography. For repertoire sequencing, the TCR beta CDR3 regions were amplified from RNA transcripts. The first-round RT-PCR employed HTBI primers together with the Qiagen OneStep RT-PCR kit. A multiplex PCR was then performed as the second round. Via MiXCR, TCRdb re-called the multiplex PCR reads, giving one row per CDR3 protein. The table records some 250,000 distinct CDR3 sequences, around 50% of them present only once.

Sequencing was done on a sample of peripheral blood. The gene calls are TRBV6-6 and TRBJ1-1; no definite D call. This receptor was identified in an adult man with Graves' ophthalmopathy. The CDR3 bases are TGTGCCAGCAGTTACGGTCGGGAAGCTTTCTTT. It is translated as CASSYGREAFF.